The 2 T cell receptor beta chains presented below share a single source sample, sequenced in a study of immune evolution from preneoplasia to lung adenocarcinoma. Clones were read by immunoSEQ multiplex PCR, and TCRdb kept only the in-frame ones, dropping some. In the table there are tens of thousands of clones, around 80% of which are singletons. Sequencing was carried out using FFPE invasive lung adenocarcinoma tissue. Receptor source: a person aged 55 to 75 with lung adenocarcinoma.

This chain links TRBV9 with TRBJ2-5; D is undetermined. Germline CDR1 and CDR2: SGDLS and YYNGEE. The V and J ends lost 3 bases and 5 bases respectively, with 23 bases between them. This CDR3 contains 17 residues. DNA for the CDR3: TGTGCCAGCAGCGCGGGCCGGACCGCAGGTAGAGAGGAGACCCAGTACTTC. This encodes CASSAGRTAGREETQYF.

This rearrangement joins TRBV11-2 to TRBJ2-3; D unresolved. The CDR3 loop spans 13 amino acids. The germline gives CDR1 SGHAT, CDR2 FQNNGV. Between the trimmed V and J ends, which lost 3 bases and 3 bases, there was a span of 7 bases. This CDR3 is CASSFSPTDTQYF. CDR3 in DNA: TGTGCCAGCAGCTTCTCCCCAACAGATACGCAGTATTTT.